These 16 T cell receptor beta chains were all obtained from the same sample, sequenced in a study of monozygotic twins with inflammatory bowel disease (dated by TCRdb to 2018 to 2020). Receptor amplification or capture employed 5' RACE. Sequencing took place on an Illumina HiSeq 2500. After reprocessing by TCRdb, each CDR3 protein sequence is one entry, and no DNA is given. The record for this sample contains 400,000 or so distinct CDR3 sequences. The top ten clones comprise 2% to 3% of the sample. Material for sequencing was blood. The receptor source for this set is a human donor with ulcerative colitis or Crohn's disease, or a healthy co-twin of an affected twin (not recorded which).

This CDR3 is CASSSGQGATGELFF. The J gene is TRBJ2-2, the V gene TRBV7-2; TCRdb indicates TRBD1, and absent DNA this call remains unverified. The CDR3 loop spans 15 amino acids. Germline CDR1 and CDR2: SGHTA and FQGNSA.

The rearrangement links TRBV20-1 to TRBJ1-6; the TCRdb D gene call, TRBD1, has no DNA to confirm it. CDR1 and CDR2 (germline): DFQATT, SNEGSKA (reference sequence). The CDR3 has 14 residues. The CDR3 here is CSARPGHDNSPLHF.

The V gene is TRBV30, the J gene TRBJ2-2; no DNA is available, so the TRBD1 call from TCRdb remains unchecked. The CDR3 has 14 residues. Per germline, CDR1 GTSNPN and CDR2 SVGIG (reference sequence). This chain's CDR3 is CAWDRGTNTGELFF. The full variable domain, rest sourced from reference TRBV30 and TRBJ2-2, is SQTIHQWPATLVQPVGSPLSLECTVEGTSNPNLYWYRQAAGRGLQLLFYSVGIGQISSEVPQNLSASRPQDRQFILSSKKLLLSDSGFYLCAWDRGTNTGELFFGEGSRLTVL.

The gene calls are TRBV20-1 and TRBJ2-1; the TCRdb call, TRBD1, lacks DNA for checking. This CDR3 is 11 amino acids long. Germline V gene lookup returns CDR1 DFQATT and CDR2 SNEGSKA (reference sequence). This CDR3 reads CSASGGDEQFF.

The gene calls are TRBV4-1 and TRBJ2-3. Looked up from germline, CDR1 is MGHRA and CDR2 is YSYEKL. This CDR3 spans 17 amino acids. The CDR3 spells CASSHPSLAERTDTQYF.

The V call is TRBV21-1, the J call TRBJ1-6; TCRdb's D gene call, TRBD1, goes unchecked for lack of DNA. TRBV21-1 is a pseudogene segment. The CDR3 extends over 16 amino acids. The CDR3 reads CASSKTRTGKNSPLHF.

The chain is built from TRBV20-1 and TRBJ2-1; there is no DNA to check the TCRdb D call of TRBD2. This CDR3 has 17 amino acids. Germline assignment: CDR1 DFQATT and CDR2 SNEGSKA (reference sequence). CDR3 in amino acids: CSARDSSGRRSYNEQFF.

The chain combines TRBV5-1 with TRBJ2-1; TCRdb indicates TRBD2, and absent DNA this call remains unverified. This CDR3 contains 15 residues. The germline V gene encodes CDR1 SGHRS and CDR2 YFSETQ. CDR3 sequence reads: CASSLVAGGPNEQFF.

The genes are TRBV20-1 and TRBJ2-1; TCRdb reports TRBD2, a call that lacks DNA to check it against. There are 15 residues in the CDR3. Germline V gene lookup returns CDR1 DFQATT and CDR2 SNEGSKA (reference sequence). The CDR3 here is CSAIPLADSYNEQFF.

The chain has TRBV7-9 and TRBJ2-1. Germline V gene sequence: CDR1 SEHNR, CDR2 FQNEAQ (reference sequence). The length of the CDR3 is 15 residues. CDR3 amino acids: CASRDMGSSYNEQFF.

The rearrangement uses TRBV6-5 and TRBJ2-4; as DNA is missing, the TRBD1 call by TCRdb cannot be tested. The germline gives CDR1 MNHEY, CDR2 SVGAGI. The CDR3 is 13 residues long. The chain's CDR3 is CASSFRDSNIQYF.

The V call is TRBV5-1, the J call TRBJ1-4; TCRdb's D call, TRBD1, is unchecked because there is no DNA. This CDR3 contains 14 residues. Germline CDR1 reads SGHRS; CDR2 reads YFSETQ. Here the CDR3 reads CASSPGQGKEKLFF.

The chain employs TRBV6-2 or TRBV6-3 and TRBJ2-1; with no DNA, the TCRdb D assignment of TRBD2 cannot be verified. Germline CDR1 and CDR2: MNHEY and SVGEGT. This CDR3 region has 16 residues. This CDR3 is CASSYPVGSGGNEQFF.

This chain uses TRBV6-4 with TRBJ1-4. Looked up from germline, CDR1 is MRHNA and CDR2 is SNTAGT. This CDR3 is built from 13 residues. CDR3 sequence reads: CASSEEVNEKLFF.

The rearrangement links TRBV15 to TRBJ2-7; TCRdb's D call of TRBD1 is untestable without DNA. Germline CDR1 LNHNV, CDR2 YYDKDF (reference sequence). The CDR3 consists of 15 residues. The CDR3 region is CATRPGGQSSYEQYF.

The chain employs TRBV6-6 and TRBJ1-4; TCRdb outputs TRBD1, but without DNA this stays unchecked. This CDR3 contains 14 residues. Germline V gene sequence: CDR1 MNHNY, CDR2 SVGAGI (reference sequence). The chain's CDR3 is CASILGVSNEKLFF.